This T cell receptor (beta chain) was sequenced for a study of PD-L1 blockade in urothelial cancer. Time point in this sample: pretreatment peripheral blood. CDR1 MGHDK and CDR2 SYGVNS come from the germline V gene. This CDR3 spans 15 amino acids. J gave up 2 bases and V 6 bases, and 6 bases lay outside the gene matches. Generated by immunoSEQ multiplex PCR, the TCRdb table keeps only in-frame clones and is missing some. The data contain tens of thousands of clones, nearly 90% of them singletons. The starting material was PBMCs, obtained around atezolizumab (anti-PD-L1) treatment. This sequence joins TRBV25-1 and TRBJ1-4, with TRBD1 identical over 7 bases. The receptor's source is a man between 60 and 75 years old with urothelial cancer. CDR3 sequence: CASRETGSTNEKLFF. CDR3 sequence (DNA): TGTGCCAGCAGAGAGACAGGGTCCACTAATGAAAAACTGTTTTTT.